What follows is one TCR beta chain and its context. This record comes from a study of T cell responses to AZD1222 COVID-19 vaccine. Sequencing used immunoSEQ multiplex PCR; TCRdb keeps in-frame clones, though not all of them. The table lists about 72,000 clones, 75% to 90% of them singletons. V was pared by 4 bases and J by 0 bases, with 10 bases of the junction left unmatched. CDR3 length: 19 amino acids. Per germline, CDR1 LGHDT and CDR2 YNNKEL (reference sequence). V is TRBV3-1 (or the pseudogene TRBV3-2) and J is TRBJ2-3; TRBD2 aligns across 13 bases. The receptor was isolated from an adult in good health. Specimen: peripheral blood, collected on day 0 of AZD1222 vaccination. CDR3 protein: CASSPRWTSGRTSTDTQYF. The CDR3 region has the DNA TGTGCCAGCAGCCCCCGCTGGACTAGCGGGAGAACTAGCACAGATACGCAGTATTTT.